This TCR beta chain was identified in a study of T cell responses to AZD1222 COVID-19 vaccine. Measured with immunoSEQ multiplex PCR; TCRdb has only the in-frame clones, and not every one. The table lists 150,000 or so clones, under 95% of them singletons. This CDR3 contains 13 residues. J gave up 4 bases and V 7 bases, and 4 bases lay outside the gene matches. The germline gives CDR1 MNHEY, CDR2 SVGAGI. General study points: Recipients of AZD1222 seropositive at baseline numbered only 5 or 6.

Remarks on this clone: Its target is unknown.

This clonotype was sampled from an adult in good health. The chain has TRBV6-5 and TRBJ1-1, with TRBD1 matching over 9 bases. This specimen consisted of peripheral blood, obtained on day 0 of AZD1222 vaccination. CDR3 coding DNA: TGTGCCAGCATTCCGACAGGGGGCACTGAAGCTTTCTTT. Translation gives CASIPTGGTEAFF.